These T cell receptor beta chains were read from a single sample in a study of a mutant IDH1 vaccine in newly diagnosed glioma. Which antigens these TCRs recognize remains unknown. Sequencing was performed with immunoSEQ multiplex PCR; in TCRdb, only in-frame clones are kept and a portion is missing. The sample has about 94,000 clones, around nine tenths seen once. The sequences come from PBMCs, collected from a glioma patient whose treatment included an IDH1 peptide vaccine. Receptors originate from a woman aged 50 to 60 with glioma. Both conserved end residues are part of each CDR3. A D gene is named only where the DNA matches it firmly. The size field is filled for only some rows; it gives once, few, many or a size class.

D gene,clone size,J gene,V gene,CDR3 protein,CDR3 DNA
NA,NA,TRBJ2-3,TRBV29-1,CSVRRPALPDTQYF,TGCAGCGTTCGAAGACCCGCATTGCCAGATACGCAGTATTTT
NA,NA,TRBJ2-7,TRBV4-2,CASSQQGGGRASYEQYF,TGTGCCAGCAGCCAACAGGGGGGCGGTAGGGCCTCCTACGAGCAGTACTTC
NA,NA,TRBJ1-3,TRBV6-5,CASSLGHSSGNTIYF,TGTGCCAGCAGCCTCGGCCACAGCTCTGGAAACACCATATATTTT
NA,few,TRBJ2-2,TRBV19,CASIPGELFF,TGTGCCAGTATCCCCGGGGAGCTGTTTTTT
TRBD2,once,TRBJ2-2,TRBV10-3,CAISELETSGRRNTGELFF,TGTGCCATCAGTGAGTTAGAGACTAGCGGGAGACGAAACACCGGGGAGCTGTTTTTT
NA,NA,TRBJ2-7,TRBV6-5,CASGGTSEGEQYF,TGTGCCAGTGGGGGGACATCGGAGGGAGAGCAGTACTTC
TRBD1,NA,TRBJ2-7,TRBV30,CAWSTGVPYEQYF,TGTGCCTGGAGCACAGGGGTGCCCTACGAGCAGTACTTC
NA,NA,TRBJ2-1,TRBV10-1,CASSLRWDEQFF,TGCGCCAGCAGCCTTCGGTGGGATGAGCAGTTCTTC
NA,NA,TRBJ1-1,TRBV29-1,CSVEGQLNTEAFF,TGCAGCGTTGAAGGACAGCTGAACACTGAAGCTTTCTTT
NA,NA,TRBJ2-5,TRBV5-1,CASSLVGQETQYF,TGCGCCAGCAGCTTGGTTGGGCAAGAGACCCAGTACTTC
NA,NA,TRBJ2-3,TRBV6-1,CASSEEWGSGTQYF,TGTGCCAGCAGTGAAGAATGGGGGAGCGGTACGCAGTATTTT
TRBD2,NA,TRBJ2-5,TRBV29-1,CSVGLAGETQYF,TGCAGCGTTGGCCTAGCGGGTGAGACCCAGTACTTC
NA,NA,TRBJ2-2,TRBV11-2,CASSLNLGANTGELFF,TGTGCCAGCAGCTTAAATTTAGGGGCGAACACCGGGGAGCTGTTTTTT
NA,NA,TRBJ1-2,TRBV6-1,CASSELGENYGYTF,TGTGCCAGCAGTGAATTGGGGGAGAACTATGGCTACACCTTC
NA,NA,TRBJ2-1,TRBV19,CASSMDYSYNEQFF,TGTGCCAGTAGTATGGACTACTCCTACAATGAGCAGTTCTTC
NA,NA,TRBJ2-5,TRBV2,CASSRETQYF,TGTGCCAGCAGCAGGGAGACCCAGTACTTC
TRBD2,NA,TRBJ2-1,TRBV4-1,CASSQASSGYNEQFF,TGCGCCAGCAGCCAAGCCTCTAGCGGATACAATGAGCAGTTCTTC
NA,NA,TRBJ2-5,TRBV19,CASSNQETQYF,TGTGCCAGTAGTAACCAAGAGACCCAGTACTTC
NA,NA,TRBJ2-7,TRBV5-4,CASSLGEAGEQYF,TGTGCCAGCAGCTTGGGGGAGGCAGGCGAGCAGTACTTC
NA,NA,TRBJ1-1,TRBV9,CASSVGGRGSTEAFF,TGTGCCAGCAGCGTAGGAGGGCGCGGGAGCACTGAAGCTTTCTTT
NA,NA,TRBJ2-3,TRBV5-4,CASSAPPPTDTQYF,TGTGCCAGCAGCGCCCCCCCTCCGACAGATACGCAGTATTTT
NA,NA,TRBJ2-1,TRBV7-8,CASSSAKVQFF,TGTGCCAGCAGCTCTGCTAAAGTGCAGTTCTTC
NA,NA,TRBJ2-7,TRBV27,CASSLGRGHTYEQYF,TGTGCCAGCAGTTTGGGTCGAGGCCATACCTACGAGCAGTACTTC
TRBD1,NA,TRBJ2-3,TRBV7-9,CASSFRTGGGTDTQYF,TGTGCCAGCAGCTTCAGGACAGGGGGAGGCACAGATACGCAGTATTTT
NA,NA,TRBJ1-1,TRBV5-1,CASSLLDRPNTEAFF,TGCGCCAGCAGCTTGCTAGACAGGCCGAACACTGAAGCTTTCTTT
NA,many,TRBJ1-1,TRBV5-1,CASSLGGGRSMNTEAFF,TGCGCCAGCAGCTTGGGGGGCGGACGGTCCATGAACACTGAAGCTTTCTTT
TRBD2,NA,TRBJ2-7,TRBV28,CASSPPGGSYEQYF,TGTGCCAGCAGCCCTCCGGGGGGTTCCTACGAGCAGTACTTC
NA,NA,TRBJ2-6,TRBV5-1,CASSPYSSSGANVLTF,TGCGCCAGCAGCCCATACTCCAGCTCTGGGGCCAACGTCCTGACTTTC
NA,NA,TRBJ2-1,TRBV7-6,CASSPLPESREQFF,TGTGCCAGCAGCCCCCTCCCCGAGAGCCGTGAGCAGTTCTTC
NA,NA,TRBJ2-1,TRBV5-1,CASCRENSYNEQFF,TGCGCCAGCTGCCGGGAGAACTCCTACAATGAGCAGTTCTTC
NA,NA,TRBJ2-7,TRBV30,CAWKKSLGEQYF,TGTGCCTGGAAAAAAAGTCTGGGCGAGCAGTACTTC
NA,NA,TRBJ2-7,TRBV6-5,CASSYNYEQYF,TGTGCCAGCAGTTACAATTACGAGCAGTACTTC
NA,NA,TRBJ2-1,TRBV10-3,CAISEIGGYNEQFF,TGTGCCATCAGTGAGATAGGGGGCTACAATGAGCAGTTCTTC
TRBD2,NA,TRBJ2-7,TRBV19,CASSNLAGLANEQYF,TGTGCCAGTAGTAATCTAGCGGGCCTAGCCAACGAGCAGTACTTC
TRBD2,NA,TRBJ2-5,TRBV9,CASSPTSGRAGETQYF,TGTGCCAGCAGCCCGACTAGCGGGAGGGCCGGAGAGACCCAGTACTTC
NA,NA,TRBJ2-3,TRBV30,CAWSGGLTDTQYF,TGTGCCTGGAGCGGGGGACTCACAGATACGCAGTATTTT
NA,NA,TRBJ2-1,TRBV5-4,CASSLAAGPYNEQFF,TGTGCCAGCAGCTTGGCGGCAGGGCCCTACAATGAGCAGTTCTTC
TRBD1,NA,TRBJ2-2,TRBV10-3,CAIRTGGNTGELFF,TGTGCCATACGGACAGGGGGGAACACCGGGGAGCTGTTTTTT
NA,NA,TRBJ2-1,TRBV9,CASSGDSFYNEQFF,TGTGCCAGCAGCGGCGACAGTTTCTACAATGAGCAGTTCTTC
TRBD2,NA,TRBJ2-1,TRBV29-1,CSVVGTSGSTSSYNEQFF,TGCAGCGTTGTTGGGACTAGCGGCTCTACGAGCTCCTACAATGAGCAGTTCTTC
TRBD2,NA,TRBJ2-2,TRBV27,CASSLSIAGGPGTGELFF,TGTGCCAGCAGTTTATCGATAGCGGGAGGGCCGGGAACCGGGGAGCTGTTTTTT
NA,once,TRBJ2-7,TRBV28,CASSIPAGRYYEQYF,TGTGCCAGCAGCATCCCCGCGGGCAGATACTACGAGCAGTACTTC
NA,NA,TRBJ2-7,TRBV7-6,CASSPEGYEQYF,TGTGCCAGCAGCCCAGAAGGGTACGAGCAGTACTTC